Below, 28 T cell receptor beta chains from the same sample are listed, as sequenced in a study of cytomegalovirus exposure and HLA in healthy donors. 60 Vbeta and 13 Jbeta primers were used in PCR. Sequencing was performed with immunoSEQ multiplex PCR; in TCRdb, only in-frame clones are kept and a portion is missing. The sample lists more than 150,000 clones; more than 80% were seen once. Sequencing was done on a sample of PBMCs. The receptors here all came from a boy between 10 and 17 years old in good health and CMV-seronegative.

V and J are TRBV10-3 and TRBJ1-4; D perhaps matches TRBD1 (6 bases). The CDR3 is made up of 14 amino acids. V was trimmed by 2 bases and J by 8 bases, leaving 12 bases between them. Germline values: CDR1 ENHRY, CDR2 SYGVKD. The CDR3 DNA follows: TGTGCCATCAGTGAGGACAGGCGGGAGGAAAAACTGTTTTTT. Translation gives CAISEDRREEKLFF.

The V and J genes are TRBV7-2 and TRBJ2-7; the match to TRBD1 covers 9 bases. V shed 6 bases and J 0 bases; nucleotides not matched to a gene: 6. This CDR3 is built from 15 residues. Germline CDR1 SGHTA, CDR2 FQGNSA. In DNA form, the CDR3 reads TGTGCCAGCAGGGGGGACAGGGCAAGCTCCTACGAGCAGTACTTC. It translates to CASRGDRASSYEQYF.

This clone was picked up a small number of times. The chain is built from TRBV29-1 and TRBJ1-5; tentatively, D is TRBD1 (6 bases). V gave up 6 bases and J gave up 3 bases, with 18 bases separating them. The CDR3 is 15 amino acids. CDR1 and CDR2 (germline): SQVTM, ANQGSEA. CDR3 amino acids: CSVLETGADNQPQHF. CDR3 in DNA: TGCAGCGTACTCGAGACAGGTGCTGACAATCAGCCCCAGCATTTT.

This chain uses TRBV6-5 with TRBJ1-2; D remains ambiguous. CDR1 and CDR2 (germline): MNHEY, SVGAGI. The CDR3 runs to 15 residues. V lost 2 bases and J lost 0, with 10 bases in between. CDR3: CASSYGPDTNYGYTF. The DNA of the CDR3 is TGTGCCAGCAGTTACGGGCCAGACACTAACTATGGCTACACCTTC.

This clone has a handful of counts. The rearrangement joins TRBV6-5 to TRBJ1-1; D uncertain. Germline CDR1 is MNHEY and CDR2 is SVGAGI. The CDR3 sequence is 13 residues long. V lost 6 bases to trimming and J lost 1 base, with 9 bases between them. CDR3 protein: CASSLSGNTEAFF. DNA of the CDR3: TGTGCCAGCAGCCTTAGTGGGAACACTGAAGCTTTCTTT.

The J gene is TRBJ2-7, the V gene TRBV5-1, with TRBD1 matching over 7 bases. CDR3 length equals 16 residues. J was trimmed by 2 bases and V by 4 bases; bases with no gene match: 12. In germline, CDR1 is SGHRS, CDR2 YFSETQ. CDR3 loop: CASSLFGGQDPYEQYF. CDR3 coding DNA: TGCGCCAGCAGCCTATTTGGCGGACAGGACCCCTACGAGCAGTACTTC.

In its sample, this clone was seen once. J is TRBJ2-2 and V is TRBV18; the match to TRBD1 covers 10 bases. V shed 3 bases and J 4 bases; nucleotides not matched to a gene: 5. Per the germline V gene, CDR1 is KGHSH and CDR2 is LQKENI. The CDR3 has 16 amino acids. The CDR3 loop is CASSPGTGVFTGELFF. The CDR3 DNA is TGTGCCAGCTCACCTGGGACAGGGGTTTTCACCGGGGAGCTGTTTTTT.

In nucleotides, the CDR3 is TGTGCCAGCAGCGTAGCTGGTAGCGGGAACTCCTACAATGAGCAGTTCTTC. It specifies CASSVAGSGNSYNEQFF. The chain carries TRBV9 and TRBJ2-1; 8 bases line up with TRBD2. The V gene's germline CDR1 is SGDLS and CDR2 YYNGEE. J gave up 0 bases and V 0 bases, and 5 bases lay outside the gene matches. The CDR3 runs 17 residues.

The V and J genes are TRBV7-2 and TRBJ2-1, with D possibly TRBD1 on 6 matching bases. The CDR3 totals 15 residues. Trimming cost V 5 bases and J 7 bases, with 18 bases left between them. CDR1 and CDR2 (germline): SGHTA, FQGNSA. CDR3 bases: TGTGCCAGCAGCGAGGGGGTCGGCAGGGGTAATGAGCAGTTCTTC. Residues: CASSEGVGRGNEQFF.

To note about this clone: One junction end does not reproduce the germline sequence, and a read error may be involved. The chain links TRBV7-7 to TRBJ1-2, with D maybe TRBD1 (5 bases). CDR1 and CDR2 (germline): SSHAT, FNYEAQ (reference sequence). The CDR3 runs 16 residues. CDR3 DNA: TGTGCTAGCAGCTTATGGGTTGGGGGGGCTAACTATGGCTACACCTTC. Amino acid sequence: CASSLWVGGANYGYTF.

This chain joins TRBV19 and TRBJ2-6; D call uncertain. Germline V gene lookup returns CDR1 LNHDA and CDR2 SQIVND (reference sequence). V was trimmed by 2 bases and J by 0 bases, leaving 5 bases between them. The CDR3 covers 15 residues. The CDR3 loop reads CASSISVSGANVLTF. CDR3 nucleotide sequence: TGTGCCAGTAGTATATCAGTCTCTGGGGCCAACGTCCTGACTTTC.

The J gene is TRBJ2-3, the V gene TRBV5-1; 15 bases map to TRBD2. With V trimmed by 4 bases and J by 3 bases, 6 bases remained unmatched. This CDR3 has 17 residues. Germline V CDR1 and CDR2: SGHRS, YFSETQ. The DNA for the CDR3 is TGCGCCAGCAGCCCAACCGGACTAGCGGGGGGGACAGATACGCAGTATTTT. This codes for CASSPTGLAGGTDTQYF.

This clone showed up just a few times. V is TRBV6-1 and J is TRBJ1-5; 9 positions agree with TRBD1. The CDR3 length is 15 residues. Losses at the gene ends were 3 bases for V and 4 bases for J; bases not matched to a gene: 4. Per the germline V gene, CDR1 is MNHNS and CDR2 is SASEGT. The CDR3 loop reads CASSDATGGNQPQHF. For the CDR3, the DNA is TGTGCCAGCAGTGATGCGACAGGGGGTAATCAGCCCCAGCATTTT.

The chain has TRBV4-3 and TRBJ2-2, with D perhaps matching TRBD2 (7 bases). V lost 0 bases to trimming and J lost 4 bases, with 21 bases between them. The germline V gene has CDR1 LGHNA and CDR2 YSLEER. There are 19 residues in the CDR3. The CDR3 loop is CASSQDTLGRGGGTGELFF. The DNA for the CDR3 is TGCGCCAGCAGCCAAGATACGTTGGGGAGGGGGGGTGGCACCGGGGAGCTGTTTTTT.

This clone was found a few times. The genes are TRBV6-1 and TRBJ1-2; 8 positions agree with TRBD1. The CDR3 sequence is 15 residues long. CDR1 and CDR2 from the germline V gene are MNHNS and SASEGT. V trimming: 2 bases; J trimming: 4 bases; junction bases outside the gene matches: 6. The CDR3 nucleotides read TGTGCCAGCAGTGAAATCCCAGGGGGCGTCTATGGCTACACCTTC. It translates to CASSEIPGGVYGYTF.

The chain recombines TRBV15 with TRBJ1-2; D is possibly TRBD1 (5 bases). Germline V lookup: CDR1 LNHNV, CDR2 YYDKDF (reference sequence). The CDR3 contains 16 residues. With 0 bases removed from V and 3 bases from J, the gap between germline ends came to 14 bases. Here the CDR3 DNA reads TGTGCCACCAGCAGAGACCCGGTGCGACAGTACTATGGCTACACCTTC. It yields the protein CATSRDPVRQYYGYTF.

The chain employs TRBV6-6 and TRBJ1-1; TRBD1 matches 8 bases. The CDR3 is made up of 13 amino acids. In germline, CDR1 is MNHNY, CDR2 SVGAGI (reference sequence). Germline trimming cut 7 bases from V and 5 bases from J; bases unmatched to any gene: 6. In DNA, the CDR3 is TGTGCCAGCATCGACAGGGGAGAGACTGAAGCTTTCTTT. Its protein is CASIDRGETEAFF.

V and J are TRBV7-2 and TRBJ2-1; the match to TRBD2 covers 13 bases. The V and J ends lost 6 bases and 6 bases, in that order; junction bases with no gene match: 5. The CDR3 spans 15 residues. The germline gives CDR1 SGHTA, CDR2 FQGNSA. Here the CDR3 reads CASRAGTSGANEQFF. The CDR3 DNA reads TGTGCCAGCAGGGCCGGGACTAGCGGGGCCAATGAGCAGTTCTTC.

The chain recombines TRBV9 with TRBJ1-1; 9 positions agree with TRBD1. CDR1 and CDR2 from the germline V gene are SGDLS and YYNGEE. After removal of 4 bases from V and 6 bases from J, the junction contained 10 bases not matched to a gene. The CDR3 is made up of 15 amino acids. CDR3 bases: TGTGCCAGCAGCAACCGGACAGGGGAGGTCTCTGAAGCTTTCTTT. This sequence encodes CASSNRTGEVSEAFF.

The count of this clone is one. V usage is TRBV4-3 and J usage is TRBJ2-1; 7 nucleotides agree with TRBD1. CDR3 length: 17 amino acids. V was pared by 1 base and J by 8 bases, with 14 bases of the junction left unmatched. Germline values: CDR1 LGHNA, CDR2 YSLEER. CDR3 sequence: CASSQATGNFMQHEQFF. For the CDR3, the DNA is TGCGCCAGCAGCCAAGCGACAGGGAATTTTATGCAGCATGAGCAGTTCTTC.

This clone was recorded once. This chain uses TRBV11-1 with TRBJ2-2; TRBD1 aligns across 8 bases. The junction had 5 bases not matched to a gene; V was cut back by 4 bases and J by 4 bases. CDR3 size: 15 residues. Per germline, CDR1 SGHAT and CDR2 FQDESV (reference sequence). CDR3 region: CASSSRDRSTGELFF. The CDR3 DNA reads TGTGCCAGCAGCTCGCGGGACAGGTCCACCGGGGAGCTGTTTTTT.

This clone was seen a single time. The chain employs TRBV30 and TRBJ2-1; 13 nucleotides line up with TRBD2. The V gene's germline CDR1 is GTSNPN and CDR2 SVGIG (reference sequence). CDR3 length: 15 residues. The V gene end was trimmed by 5 bases and the J gene end by 7 bases; junction bases not matched to a gene: 8. The CDR3 protein is CAWSTGTSGTNEQFF. DNA for the CDR3: TGTGCCTGGTCCACCGGGACTAGCGGGACAAATGAGCAGTTCTTC.

V is TRBV19 and J is TRBJ2-3; 8 nucleotides align to TRBD1. The V and J ends lost 4 bases and 5 bases, in that order; junction bases with no gene match: 5. The CDR3 covers 14 residues. Germline CDR1 is LNHDA and CDR2 is SQIVND (reference sequence). CDR3 coding DNA: TGTGCCAGTAGTACTCGGACAGGGAGAGATACGCAGTATTTT. Protein: CASSTRTGRDTQYF.

This clone showed up just once. The CDR3 DNA is TGTGCCAGCAGCGTATCGGGCGGGGGGGCCAGAGATACGCAGTATTTT. Protein: CASSVSGGGARDTQYF. The rearrangement joins TRBV9 to TRBJ2-3; TRBD2 agrees at 9 bases. Germline loops: CDR1 SGDLS, CDR2 YYNGEE. The length of the CDR3 is 16 residues. The J segment lost 5 bases and the V segment lost 1 base, leaving 8 bases of the junction unmatched.

V is TRBV4-1 and J is TRBJ1-1; D not resolved. V was clipped by 1 base and J by 4 bases, with 13 bases between them. The CDR3 sequence is 15 residues long. Germline CDR1 MGHRA, CDR2 YSYEKL. CDR3 sequence reads: CASSQVPTGSTEAFF. The CDR3 bases are TGCGCCAGCAGCCAAGTCCCCACGGGTAGCACTGAAGCTTTCTTT.

The V gene is TRBV30, the J gene TRBJ1-5; tentatively, D is TRBD1 (5 bases). The CDR3 is made up of 13 amino acids. The germline V and J ends were trimmed by 8 bases and 4 bases, with 15 bases remaining between them. Germline V lookup: CDR1 GTSNPN, CDR2 SVGIG (reference sequence). This CDR3 reads CALGALGNQPQHF. In nucleotides, the CDR3 is TGTGCCCTAGGGGCTTTGGGGAATCAGCCCCAGCATTTT.

The CDR3 DNA reads as TGTGCCATCAGTGAGTCGTCTAACACTGAAGCTTTCTTT. Translation: CAISESSNTEAFF. The genes are TRBV10-3 and TRBJ1-1; D is unresolved. Germline V lookup: CDR1 ENHRY, CDR2 SYGVKD. The CDR3 runs 13 residues. Between the trimmed V and J ends, which lost 0 bases and 2 bases, there was a span of 4 bases.

The V call is TRBV19, the J call TRBJ1-3; D might be TRBD1 (5 bases). The V and J ends lost 6 bases and 4 bases respectively, with 16 bases between them. CDR1 and CDR2 (germline): LNHDA, SQIVND (reference sequence). The CDR3 is made up of 15 amino acids. The CDR3 region has the DNA TGTGCCAGTAGCCCGCCGGGGGGAACGGGAAACACCATATATTTT. Its protein product is CASSPPGGTGNTIYF.